The next 13 T cell receptor beta chains were all read from a single sample in a study of T cells in Graves' hyperthyroidism and ophthalmopathy. The TCR beta CDR3 regions underwent amplification using RNA transcripts as the source. The HTBI primer set drove a first-round RT-PCR of the TCR CDR3. From the multiplex PCR reads, TCRdb called clonotypes with MiXCR, one entry per CDR3 protein. Here the sample spans hundreds of thousands of distinct CDR3 sequences, about 45% being singletons. Sequencing was done on a sample of peripheral blood or thyroid tissue (not recorded which). Every receptor here comes from an adult man with Graves' disease, either hyperthyroidism or ophthalmopathy (not recorded which).

This clonotype was recorded at least ten times. The chain employs TRBV20-1 and TRBJ1-6, with D possibly matching TRBD1 (5 bases). The germline gives CDR1 DFQATT, CDR2 SNEGSKA (reference sequence). Trimming left V 0 bases short and J 9 bases short, with 15 bases between. There are 15 residues in the CDR3. CDR3 DNA sequence: TGCAGTGCTAGAGACGAGGGGCAGGAGAGTTCACCCCTCCACTTT. This codes for CSARDEGQESSPLHF.

The chain links TRBV19 to TRBJ2-2; maybe TRBD1 (7 bases). V was cut by 5 bases and J by 4 bases, with 11 bases left in between. Germline loops: CDR1 LNHDA, CDR2 SQIVND (reference sequence). This CDR3 has 14 amino acids. Here the CDR3 DNA reads TGTGCCAGTAGTCAGGGGGGCTCCACCGGGGAGCTGTTTTTT. It specifies CASSQGGSTGELFF. Supplemented by reference TRBV19 and TRBJ2-2, the full variable domain reads DGGITQSPKYLFRKEGQNVTLSCEQNLNHDAMYWYRQDPGQGLRLIYYSQIVNDFQKGDIAEGYSVSREKKESFPLTVTSAQKNPTAFYLCASSQGGSTGELFFGEGSRLTVL.

This clonotype was seen only a few times. The chain is built from TRBV24-1 and TRBJ1-1; maybe TRBD1 (6 bases). The V gene lost 4 bases and the J gene lost 5 bases, with 16 bases spanning the gap. Germline V gene sequence: CDR1 KGHDR, CDR2 SFDVKD. The CDR3 length is 15 residues. As DNA, the CDR3 is TGTGCCACCAGTGACCTACAGGGTCGAGGGACTGAAGCTTTCTTT. Translation: CATSDLQGRGTEAFF.

This clonotype was observed a handful of times. The CDR3 region is CASGTGTYEQYF. As DNA, the CDR3 is TGTGCCAGCGGCACAGGCACCTACGAGCAGTACTTC. This chain joins TRBV6-5 and TRBJ2-7; possibly TRBD1 for D (5 bases). The CDR3 loop spans 12 amino acids. Germline V gene data show CDR1 as MNHEY and CDR2 as SVGAGI. The ends were cut back, 8 bases at V and 2 bases at J, with 10 bases in the middle.

This clonotype was found many times. This chain links TRBV2 with TRBJ1-2; 8 bases agree with TRBD1. Germline CDR1 SNHLY, CDR2 FYNNEI. V was pared by 7 bases and J by 2 bases, with 6 bases of the junction left unmatched. The CDR3 is 14 amino acids. The CDR3 DNA reads as TGTGCCAGCACACAGAGACAGGGGAACTATGGCTACACCTTC. It is translated as CASTQRQGNYGYTF. The variable domain in full, completed from reference TRBV2 and TRBJ1-2, reads EPEVTQTPSHQVTQMGQEVILRCVPISNHLYFYWYRQILGQKVEFLVSFYNNEISEKSEIFDDQFSVERPDGSNFTLKIRSTKLEDSAMYFCASTQRQGNYGYTFGSGTRLTVV.

This clonotype was observed a handful of times. The chain recombines TRBV7-9 with TRBJ2-7; 11 bases line up with TRBD2. This CDR3 is built from 15 residues. Germline V gene data show CDR1 as SEHNR and CDR2 as FQNEAQ (reference sequence). Germline trimming cut 6 bases from V and 2 bases from J; bases unmatched to any gene: 6. CDR3 sequence (DNA): TGTGCCAGCAGACTACGACTAGCGGGAACCTACGAGCAGTACTTC. Protein sequence: CASRLRLAGTYEQYF. The full variable domain, with the rest looked up from reference TRBV7-9 and TRBJ2-7, is DTGVSQNPRHKITKRGQNVTFRCDPISEHNRLYWYRQTLGQGPEFLTYFQNEAQLEKSRLLSDRFSAERPKGSFSTLEIQRTEQGDSAMYLCASRLRLAGTYEQYFGPGTRLTVT.

This clonotype was counted many times. The chain links TRBV19 to TRBJ1-4; TRBD1 aligns across 7 bases. Germline loops: CDR1 LNHDA, CDR2 SQIVND (reference sequence). Germline trimming cut 4 bases from V and 4 bases from J; bases unmatched to any gene: 6. The CDR3 loop spans 15 amino acids. The CDR3 DNA reads as TGTGCCAGTAGTAAGACGGGGACAGTTAATGAAAAACTGTTTTTT. This sequence encodes CASSKTGTVNEKLFF.

This clonotype has a handful of counts. This chain joins TRBV20-1 and TRBJ2-7; D gene ambiguous. Germline lookup yields CDR1 DFQATT and CDR2 SNEGSKA (reference sequence). The CDR3 is 13 amino acids. Deletions cut 3 bases from V and 6 bases from J, with 15 bases between. The CDR3 bases are TGCAGTGCTAGCAACCCAACATACGGCGAGCAGTACTTC. This gives the protein CSASNPTYGEQYF.

This chain uses TRBV5-1 with TRBJ1-6, with TRBD1 matching over 9 bases. This CDR3 spans 16 amino acids. After removal of 2 bases from V and 10 bases from J, the junction contained 10 bases not matched to a gene. CDR1 is SGHRS and CDR2 is YFSETQ in the germline V gene. The DNA of the CDR3 is TGCGCCAGCAGCTTCGGACAACAGGGGGCTGGATCACCCCTCCACTTT. Its protein product is CASSFGQQGAGSPLHF. Supplemented by reference TRBV5-1 and TRBJ1-6, the full variable domain reads KAGVTQTPRYLIKTRGQQVTLSCSPISGHRSVSWYQQTPGQGLQFLFEYFSETQRNKGNFPGRFSGRQFSNSRSEMNVSTLELGDSALYLCASSFGQQGAGSPLHFGNGTRLTVT.

This sequence joins TRBV7-2 and TRBJ1-6; 7 positions match TRBD1. Germline assignment: CDR1 SGHTA and CDR2 FQGNSA. The CDR3 consists of 15 residues. The junction had 7 bases not matched to a gene; V was cut back by 2 bases and J by 9 bases. This CDR3 reads CASSLWTGGGSPLHF. The CDR3 DNA reads as TGTGCCAGCAGCTTATGGACAGGAGGGGGTTCACCCCTCCACTTT.

V is TRBV20-1 and J is TRBJ1-5; D uncertain. In germline, CDR1 is DFQATT, CDR2 SNEGSKA (reference sequence). The CDR3 runs 13 residues. CDR3 region: CSVTTDYNQPQHF. The CDR3 region has the DNA TGCAGCGTGACCACAGATTACAATCAGCCCCAGCATTTT.

This sequence joins TRBV7-3 and TRBJ1-6, with 8 bases fitting TRBD1. Unmatched junction bases numbered 10, after V lost 6 bases and J lost 9 bases. The CDR3 is 15 residues long. The V gene's germline CDR1 is SGHTA and CDR2 FQGTGA. CDR3 DNA: TGTGCCAGCAGGGGGAAAGCAGGGGGCGGTTCACCCCTCCACTTT. Translation gives CASRGKAGGGSPLHF.

Concerning this clonotype itself: The junction departs from the called germline gene at one end, perhaps through a read error. The rearrangement links TRBV12-3 or TRBV12-4 to TRBJ2-7, with 12 bases identical to TRBD1. The CDR3 spans 15 residues. The CDR3: CATSEAGDRGHEQYF. In nucleotides, the CDR3 is TGTGCCACCAGTGAGGCCGGGGACAGGGGGCACGAGCAGTACTTC.